These 9 T cell receptor beta chains originate from one sample sequenced in a study of blood T cell repertoires in COVID-19. The data were produced by immunoSEQ multiplex PCR, yet TCRdb's version contains in-frame clones alone and is incomplete. The data hold roughly 190,000 clones, with around 83% observed a single time. The sequenced sample was peripheral blood. The receptor source for this set is a man between 45 and 60 years old with active or convalescent COVID-19.

The genes are TRBV2 and TRBJ1-4; 10 nucleotides match TRBD1. In germline, CDR1 is SNHLY, CDR2 FYNNEI. After removal of 3 bases from V and 8 bases from J, the junction contained 3 bases not matched to a gene. This CDR3 comprises 14 residues. The CDR3 protein is CASSDGTGEEKLFF. The CDR3 DNA sequence: TGTGCCAGCAGTGACGGGACAGGGGAGGAAAAACTGTTTTTT.

This clone was recorded once. The rearrangement uses TRBV27 and TRBJ1-2, with 11 nucleotides matching TRBD1. V shed 1 base and J 5 bases; nucleotides not matched to a gene: 3. Germline CDR1 is MNHEY and CDR2 is SMNVEV (reference sequence). The CDR3 length is 15 residues. CDR3 sequence reads: CASSLYGQGAYGYTF. The CDR3 DNA is TGTGCCAGCAGTTTATATGGACAGGGGGCTTATGGCTACACCTTC.

The chain is built from TRBV6-5 and TRBJ1-6; 7 positions match TRBD1. The junction had 3 bases not matched to a gene; V was cut back by 0 bases and J by 7 bases. The CDR3 is 15 amino acids. The germline CDR1 and CDR2 sequences are MNHEY and SVGAGI. DNA of the CDR3: TGTGCCAGCAGTTACTCTAGGGGGCGGAATTCACCCCTCCACTTT. It translates to CASSYSRGRNSPLHF.

This clone was detected a few times. The chain combines TRBV15 with TRBJ2-7; no firm D call. Germline lookup yields CDR1 LNHNV and CDR2 YYDKDF (reference sequence). Trimming shortened V by 0 bases and J by 7 bases, and 10 bases separated the two germline ends. This CDR3 region has 13 residues. In DNA, the CDR3 is TGTGCCACCAGCAGAGATCCGACGACTGAGCAGTACTTC. Amino acids: CATSRDPTTEQYF.

CDR3 loop: CASSKTGDDINYGYTF. The CDR3 coding sequence is TGTGCCAGTAGCAAGACAGGCGACGATATAAACTATGGCTACACCTTC. The V call is TRBV19, the J call TRBJ1-2; a possible D gene is TRBD1 (6 bases). This CDR3 region has 16 residues. Deletions cut 6 bases from V and 2 bases from J, with 19 bases between. Germline assignment: CDR1 LNHDA and CDR2 SQIVND (reference sequence).

The CDR3 here is CATSREATGVYGYTF. In DNA, the CDR3 is TGTGCCACCAGCAGAGAGGCGACAGGGGTTTATGGCTACACCTTC. The gene calls are TRBV15 and TRBJ1-2; 8 bases map to TRBD1. This CDR3 spans 15 amino acids. The V and J ends lost 0 bases and 5 bases, in that order; junction bases with no gene match: 5. Germline V gives CDR1 LNHNV, CDR2 YYDKDF (reference sequence).

The rearrangement joins TRBV7-2 to TRBJ1-2; the match to TRBD1 covers 7 bases. J lost 4 bases, V lost 3 bases, and 5 bases had no gene match. CDR3 length: 14 residues. CDR1 is SGHTA and CDR2 is FQGNSA in the germline V gene. CDR3 region: CASSLGQNFYGYTF. The CDR3 coding sequence is TGTGCCAGCAGCTTGGGACAGAACTTCTATGGCTACACCTTC.

In regard to this clone: Other DNA sequences in this specimen translate into the identical CDR3. The chain combines TRBV5-4 with TRBJ2-7; 8 bases align to TRBD1. J was trimmed by 1 base and V by 5 bases; bases with no gene match: 5. The CDR3 length is 14 residues. The germline CDR1 and CDR2 sequences are SGHNT and YYREEE (reference sequence). The CDR3 reads CASSSGTGSYEQYF. CDR3 DNA: TGTGCCAGCAGTTCCGGGACAGGATCCTACGAGCAGTACTTC.

This clone was counted a few times. The chain has TRBV10-3 and TRBJ1-1; 7 nucleotides align to TRBD1. The CDR3 consists of 14 residues. Germline assignment: CDR1 ENHRY and CDR2 SYGVKD. V dropped 5 bases and J dropped 2; count of bases not matched to a gene: 5. The CDR3 nucleotides read TGTGCCATCAGTTTGGGACAGTCCAACACTGAAGCTTTCTTT. The encoded protein is CAISLGQSNTEAFF.